These 22 T cell receptor beta chains share one sample of origin, sequenced in a study of T cells in localized non-small cell lung cancer. Produced via immunoSEQ multiplex PCR; TCRdb's table is partial and in-frame only. The sample contains 70,000 or so clones, roughly 84% of which appear only once. This specimen was peripheral blood, taken before any cancer treatment. These receptors originate from a female donor of 60 years or more with stage I lung adenocarcinoma.

This clone was seen a handful of times. The V and J genes are TRBV6-5 and TRBJ2-5, with D possibly TRBD2 on 7 matching bases. V was clipped by 6 bases and J by 4 bases, with 15 bases between them. This CDR3 region has 14 residues. CDR1 is MNHEY, CDR2 SVGAGI, per germline. CDR3 sequence (DNA): TGTGCCAGCAGAGGAGAGGGGGAGGGAGAGACCCAGTACTTC. Its protein product is CASRGEGEGETQYF.

V usage is TRBV27 and J usage is TRBJ2-2; the D is unclear. The CDR3 spans 15 residues. Between the trimmed V and J ends, which lost 2 bases and 0 bases, there was a span of 7 bases. Germline V CDR1 and CDR2: MNHEY, SMNVEV (reference sequence). Written as DNA, the CDR3 is TGTGCCAGCAGTTTAAGAGGCTCGAACACCGGGGAGCTGTTTTTT. As protein: CASSLRGSNTGELFF.

This chain links TRBV5-1 with TRBJ2-1, with a possible D match to TRBD2 (5 bases). CDR1 is SGHRS and CDR2 is YFSETQ in the germline V gene. The V and J ends lost 0 bases and 0 bases respectively, with 10 bases between them. The CDR3 length is 16 residues. The CDR3 coding sequence is TGCGCCAGCAGCTTGGGGACTCTTAGCTCCTACAATGAGCAGTTCTTC. It translates to CASSLGTLSSYNEQFF.

The rearrangement links TRBV7-2 to TRBJ2-4, with a tentative D call TRBD2 (5 bases). V shed 0 bases and J shed 7 bases, with 13 bases lying between them. Germline V lookup: CDR1 SGHTA, CDR2 FQGNSA. There are 15 residues in the CDR3. The CDR3 region is CASSLAYEGGNIQYF. For the CDR3, the DNA is TGTGCCAGCAGCTTAGCGTACGAGGGTGGGAACATTCAGTACTTC. Full variable domain (rest looked up from reference TRBV7-2 and TRBJ2-4): GAGVSQSPSNKVTEKGKDVELRCDPISGHTALYWYRQSLGQGLEFLIYFQGNSAPDKSGLPSDRFSAERTGGSVSTLTIQRTQQEDSAVYLCASSLAYEGGNIQYFGAGTRLSVL.

This clone showed up just a few times. The J gene is TRBJ2-7, the V gene TRBV4-2; the D gene is possibly TRBD1 (6 bases). This CDR3 has 15 amino acids. Trimming removed 1 base at V and 4 bases at J, with 14 bases between. Germline lookup yields CDR1 LGHNA and CDR2 YNFKEQ. The CDR3 DNA follows: TGTGCCAGCAGCCAAGCCGGGACAAAGGGGTACGAGCAGTACTTC. Residues: CASSQAGTKGYEQYF.

The table lists this clone with a few counts. The chain recombines TRBV19 with TRBJ2-1, with unresolved D. V was clipped by 5 bases and J by 5 bases, with 13 bases between them. CDR3 length equals 14 residues. Germline CDR1 and CDR2: LNHDA and SQIVND (reference sequence). CDR3 sequence: CASSFATLNNEQFF. The CDR3 DNA reads TGTGCCAGTAGTTTCGCGACTCTAAACAATGAGCAGTTCTTC.

The genes are TRBV19 and TRBJ2-7; 7 bases align to TRBD1. The V gene's germline CDR1 is LNHDA and CDR2 SQIVND (reference sequence). Trimming at V came to 4 bases and at J to 2 bases, leaving 5 bases not matched to a gene. The CDR3 runs to 14 residues. The CDR3 loop reads CASSTSQGPYEQYF. CDR3 nucleotide sequence: TGTGCCAGTAGTACTTCACAGGGGCCCTACGAGCAGTACTTC.

This clone was recorded once. The chain joins TRBV10-1 to TRBJ2-3; D is uncertain. Germline V lookup: CDR1 WNHNN, CDR2 SYGVQD (reference sequence). This CDR3 has 14 residues. The V end lost 3 bases, the J end lost 4 bases, and 11 bases lay between the germline ends. CDR3 sequence reads: CASSDPAAADTQYF. CDR3 sequence (DNA): TGCGCCAGCAGTGACCCTGCCGCGGCAGATACGCAGTATTTT.

The chain uses TRBV4-1 and TRBJ2-7, with a possible D match to TRBD2 (6 bases). Germline V gene lookup returns CDR1 MGHRA and CDR2 YSYEKL. Trimming shortened V by 6 bases and J by 5 bases, and 20 bases separated the two germline ends. CDR3 length: 15 residues. CDR3 region: CASSTTSSSGDEQYF. Written as DNA, the CDR3 is TGCGCCAGCAGTACTACTAGCTCCTCCGGGGACGAGCAGTACTTC.

This chain connects TRBV6-6 to TRBJ2-2, with D uncertain. V shed 7 bases and J shed 2 bases, with 14 bases lying between them. Germline lookup yields CDR1 MNHNY and CDR2 SVGAGI (reference sequence). The CDR3 covers 15 residues. DNA of the CDR3: TGTGCCAGCACCCTAGGGCCTTTTAACACCGGGGAGCTGTTTTTT. Translated: CASTLGPFNTGELFF.

The CDR3 DNA reads TGTGCCAGCAGCGCCCCAGCGGGGGGAATCACAGATACGCAGTATTTT. Residues: CASSAPAGGITDTQYF. This chain joins TRBV9 and TRBJ2-3; 9 bases align to TRBD2. The CDR3 extends over 16 amino acids. CDR1 and CDR2 (germline): SGDLS, YYNGEE. The J segment lost 2 bases and the V segment lost 3 bases, leaving 7 bases of the junction unmatched. The entire variable domain, with the rest obtained from reference TRBV9 and TRBJ2-3, is as follows: DSGVTQTPKHLITATGQRVTLRCSPRSGDLSVYWYQQSLDQGLQFLIQYYNGEERAKGNILERFSAQQFPDLHSELNLSSLELGDSALYFCASSAPAGGITDTQYFGPGTRLTVL.

The chain combines TRBV9 with TRBJ2-2; 8 bases agree with TRBD1. The V and J ends lost 4 bases and 3 bases, in that order; junction bases with no gene match: 8. Germline CDR1 and CDR2: SGDLS and YYNGEE. CDR3 length equals 16 residues. CDR3: CASSPRLTGDTGELFF. Written as DNA, the CDR3 is TGTGCCAGCAGCCCTAGATTGACAGGGGACACCGGGGAGCTGTTTTTT.

The chain combines TRBV21-1 with TRBJ1-1; the table gives TRBD1 as D, unverified against the DNA. TRBV21-1 is marked as a pseudogene. This CDR3 region has 22 residues. The CDR3 loop reads CASSNTVERDRGLIIMNTEAFF. The CDR3 nucleotides read TGTGCCAGCAGCAATACGGTTGAAAGGGACAGGGGTTTAATCATCATGAACACTGAAGCTTTCTTT.

The chain combines TRBV5-1 with TRBJ2-1, with a tentative D call TRBD2 (8 bases). CDR1 is SGHRS, CDR2 YFSETQ, per germline. With 4 bases removed from V and 5 bases from J, the gap between germline ends came to 19 bases. The CDR3 contains 16 residues. The CDR3 DNA is TGCGCCAGCAGCCATAGGGGGCTAGCGGGCGACAATGAGCAGTTCTTC. The encoded protein is CASSHRGLAGDNEQFF.

The J gene is TRBJ1-4, the V gene TRBV27; the D is unclear. From germline, CDR1 is MNHEY and CDR2 SMNVEV (reference sequence). The CDR3 sequence is 13 residues long. Trimming shortened V by 0 bases and J by 13 bases, and 12 bases separated the two germline ends. CDR3 DNA: TGTGCCAGCAGTTTATCGATAGGTCTAAGACTGTTTTTT. Its protein product is CASSLSIGLRLFF.

The chain recombines TRBV2 with TRBJ1-5; a possible D gene is TRBD1 (5 bases). The V and J ends lost 8 bases and 5 bases respectively, with 22 bases between them. The CDR3 is 16 amino acids. CDR1 is SNHLY and CDR2 is FYNNEI in the germline V gene. The DNA of the CDR3 is TGTGCCAGCCATACGAGAGACAATCGAGGGGATCAGCCCCAGCATTTT. Encoded protein: CASHTRDNRGDQPQHF.

The V gene is TRBV5-1, the J gene TRBJ1-1; D gene ambiguous. CDR1 is SGHRS and CDR2 is YFSETQ in the germline V gene. V was trimmed by 0 bases and J by 6 bases, leaving 12 bases between them. The CDR3 totals 14 residues. The CDR3 region is CASSLGGYDAEAFF. CDR3 coding DNA: TGCGCCAGCAGCTTGGGGGGATATGACGCTGAAGCTTTCTTT. Complete variable domain (other parts from reference TRBV5-1 and TRBJ1-1): KAGVTQTPRYLIKTRGQQVTLSCSPISGHRSVSWYQQTPGQGLQFLFEYFSETQRNKGNFPGRFSGRQFSNSRSEMNVSTLELGDSALYLCASSLGGYDAEAFFGQGTRLTVV.

This sequence joins TRBV7-9 and TRBJ1-4, with D unclear. The CDR3 contains 13 residues. V lost 1 base and J 11 bases, leaving 11 bases between the germline ends. Germline lookup yields CDR1 SEHNR and CDR2 FQNEAQ (reference sequence). CDR3 protein: CASSLGRDAKLFF. CDR3 sequence (DNA): TGTGCCAGCAGCTTAGGTAGGGATGCGAAACTGTTTTTT.

The chain employs TRBV19 and TRBJ1-5; 7 bases match TRBD1. The CDR3 totals 16 residues. CDR1 is LNHDA, CDR2 SQIVND, per germline (reference sequence). V was pared by 4 bases and J by 7 bases, with 13 bases of the junction left unmatched. DNA for the CDR3: TGTGCCAGTAGTACCTCTCATGACAGGGACCGACAGCCCCAGCATTTT. It is translated as CASSTSHDRDRQPQHF.

By sample share, this clone is medium-sized. The chain uses TRBV28 and TRBJ1-6; D is ambiguous. Trimming took off 6 bases at V and 8 bases at J, with 14 bases between the two ends. The CDR3 has 14 residues. Germline loops: CDR1 MDHEN, CDR2 SYDVKM. The CDR3 DNA is TGTGCCAGCAGCCGTGCCGGTGGCGATTCACCCCTCCACTTT. Translation: CASSRAGGDSPLHF.

This clone was detected once. This chain connects TRBV7-2 to TRBJ2-1, with 8 nucleotides matching TRBD1. This CDR3 spans 13 amino acids. Unmatched junction bases numbered 7, after V lost 5 bases and J lost 10 bases. Germline assignment: CDR1 SGHTA and CDR2 FQGNSA. The CDR3 sequence is CASSQQRTGEQFF. The CDR3 DNA is TGTGCCAGCAGCCAGCAACGGACAGGGGAGCAGTTCTTC.

This chain uses TRBV13 with TRBJ1-6; no clear D. This CDR3 is 13 amino acids long. In germline, CDR1 is PRHDT, CDR2 FYEKMQ (reference sequence). The V gene lost 1 base and the J gene lost 8 bases, with 6 bases spanning the gap. CDR3 sequence (DNA): TGTGCCAGCAGCTTAGACAAAGATTCACCCCTCCACTTT. Translated, it gives CASSLDKDSPLHF.